The 18 T cell receptor beta chains given below trace back to one sample, sequenced in a study of shared clonotypes between healthy human individuals (dated by TCRdb to 2018 to 2020). Receptor libraries were prepared by the immunoSEQ multiplex PCR assay. TCRdb obtained this table from immuneACCESS and retained in-frame rearrangements with V and J assigned. These tables miss some clones; where compared with another copy, unresolved V genes account for less than half of the shortfall, and the remainder is unexplained. The sample table records over a million clones; about 80% of these occur just once. The top ten clonotypes cover approximately 0.52% of the sample. The specimen was memory CD4+ T cells from PBMCs. According to the study, the label for this sample's cell subset or site signals: CD45RA-negative fraction. These receptors were collected from a man between 18 and 35 years old in good health. Some clones in this sample may be carry-over from other donors' samples.

The gene calls are TRBV10-1 and TRBJ2-5; D unresolved. The CDR3 contains 15 residues. Trimming took 6 bases from V and 4 from J, leaving 18 bases between them. Germline assignment: CDR1 WNHNN and CDR2 SYGVQD (reference sequence). CDR3 in amino acids: CASSPTLGPSETQYF. The CDR3 nucleotides read TGCGCCAGCAGCCCAACGCTTGGTCCGTCAGAGACCCAGTACTTC.

V usage is TRBV2 and J usage is TRBJ2-1; D is uncertain. The germline V gene encodes CDR1 SNHLY and CDR2 FYNNEI. V dropped 1 base and J dropped 0 bases, with 16 bases sitting between them. This CDR3 contains 18 residues. CDR3 sequence (DNA): TGTGCCAGCAGTGAAGGGGGTTTGGAAGCCTACTCCTACAATGAGCAGTTCTTC. Translating it yields CASSEGGLEAYSYNEQFF.

The chain joins TRBV25-1 to TRBJ1-1, with D possibly matching TRBD1 (5 bases). The CDR3 consists of 15 residues. CDR1 and CDR2 (germline): MGHDK, SYGVNS. V lost 2 bases, J lost 0 bases, and 10 bases lay in between. The CDR3 reads CASSEMPGVNTEAFF. In DNA, the CDR3 is TGTGCCAGCAGTGAAATGCCGGGGGTGAACACTGAAGCTTTCTTT.

This clone appeared many times. The gene calls are TRBV19 and TRBJ2-7; maybe TRBD2 (6 bases). The germline CDR1 and CDR2 sequences are LNHDA and SQIVND (reference sequence). V gave up 2 bases and J gave up 6 bases, with 11 bases separating them. There are 13 residues in the CDR3. This CDR3 is CASSITAGGEQYF. The CDR3 DNA is TGTGCCAGTAGTATAACCGCCGGGGGCGAGCAGTACTTC.

The genes are TRBV30 and TRBJ2-4; perhaps D is TRBD1 or TRBD2 (5 bases each). Between the trimmed V and J ends, which lost 1 base and 0 bases, there was a span of 16 bases. Germline-derived CDR1 and CDR2 are GTSNPN and SVGIG (reference sequence). This CDR3 is 17 amino acids long. In nucleotides, the CDR3 is TGTGCCTGGAGTGCCTATAGGGACGGGCTAGCCAAAAACATTCAGTACTTC. Amino acids: CAWSAYRDGLAKNIQYF.

The V gene is TRBV29-1, the J gene TRBJ1-2, with a tentative D call TRBD1 (6 bases). The CDR3 is 13 residues long. Germline V gene sequence: CDR1 SQVTM, CDR2 ANQGSEA. Between the trimmed V and J ends, which lost 0 bases and 5 bases, there was a span of 10 bases. The CDR3 region is CSVEEGQGYGYTF. The DNA for the CDR3 is TGCAGCGTTGAAGAGGGGCAGGGGTATGGCTACACCTTC. Complete variable domain (other parts from reference TRBV29-1 and TRBJ1-2): SAVISQKPSRDICQRGTSLTIQCQVDSQVTMMFWYRQQPGQSLTLIATANQGSEATYESGFVIDKFPISRPNLTFSTLTVSNMSPEDSSIYLCSVEEGQGYGYTFGSGTRLTVV.

V gene TRBV19 combines with J gene TRBJ1-2; D not certain. The V end lost 7 bases, the J end lost 10 bases, and 19 bases lay between the germline ends. This CDR3 has 13 residues. CDR1 is LNHDA and CDR2 is SQIVND in the germline V gene (reference sequence). This CDR3 reads CASTSARGTYYTF. The DNA for the CDR3 is TGTGCCAGTACCTCAGCACGAGGCACCTACTACACCTTC.

The V call is TRBV7-9, the J call TRBJ2-7; D might be TRBD2 (6 bases). CDR3 length equals 17 residues. V was pared by 4 bases and J by 0 bases, with 19 bases between. Germline V lookup: CDR1 SEHNR, CDR2 FQNEAQ (reference sequence). The CDR3 sequence: CASSWGVTPSVSYEQYF. The DNA of the CDR3 is TGTGCCAGCAGCTGGGGGGTGACTCCCTCCGTCTCCTACGAGCAGTACTTC. Combining the CDR3 with reference TRBV7-9 and TRBJ2-7 gives the whole variable domain DTGVSQNPRHKITKRGQNVTFRCDPISEHNRLYWYRQTLGQGPEFLTYFQNEAQLEKSRLLSDRFSAERPKGSFSTLEIQRTEQGDSAMYLCASSWGVTPSVSYEQYFGPGTRLTVT.

This clone was observed a few times. This chain uses TRBV7-2 with TRBJ2-1, with TRBD2 matching over 11 bases. V trimming: 5 bases; J trimming: 7 bases; junction bases outside the gene matches: 19. The V gene's germline CDR1 is SGHTA and CDR2 FQGNSA. The CDR3 spans 19 residues. The CDR3 DNA sequence: TGTGCCAGCAGCGTATTATTGCCTTGGGGGACTAGCGGACGTAATGAGCAGTTCTTC. Its translation is CASSVLLPWGTSGRNEQFF.

The rearrangement uses TRBV6-5 and TRBJ2-7; D possibly corresponds to TRBD1 (6 bases). Trimming took off 6 bases at V and 3 bases at J, with 18 bases between the two ends. The CDR3 extends over 15 amino acids. Germline-derived CDR1 and CDR2 are MNHEY and SVGAGI. CDR3 DNA sequence: TGTGCCAGCAGCTCCGAGGGACAAGGGGGCTACGAGCAGTACTTC. It codes for CASSSEGQGGYEQYF.

This chain connects TRBV29-1 to TRBJ2-5, with a weak D call TRBD2 (6 bases). V was shortened by 7 bases and J by 3 bases, with 12 bases between the two germline ends. The CDR3 sequence is 12 residues long. Germline V gives CDR1 SQVTM, CDR2 ANQGSEA. The CDR3 DNA is TGCAGCGGGAGGGCGAGCAAAGAGACCCAGTACTTC. Translated, it gives CSGRASKETQYF.

This sequence joins TRBV15 and TRBJ2-7, with unresolved D. Germline V gene lookup returns CDR1 LNHNV and CDR2 YYDKDF (reference sequence). V lost 3 bases and J 11 bases, leaving 2 bases between the germline ends. The CDR3 contains 8 residues. The CDR3 reads CATSREYF. The CDR3 nucleotides are TGTGCCACCAGCAGGGAGTACTTC.

This clone was picked up a small number of times. The chain employs TRBV29-1 and TRBJ2-1; tentative D call: TRBD2 (6 bases). Germline V gives CDR1 SQVTM, CDR2 ANQGSEA. V lost 7 bases and J lost 7, with 20 bases in between. The length of the CDR3 is 14 residues. CDR3 coding DNA: TGCAGCGCACCGAGGAGCGGACTAACTAATGAGCAGTTCTTC. It yields the protein CSAPRSGLTNEQFF.

The J gene is TRBJ2-2, the V gene TRBV30; D is unresolved. The length of the CDR3 is 14 residues. Germline CDR1 is GTSNPN and CDR2 is SVGIG (reference sequence). V gave up 1 base and J gave up 4 bases, with 10 bases separating them. This CDR3 is CAWSGMATTGELFF. Written as DNA, the CDR3 is TGTGCCTGGAGTGGAATGGCTACCACCGGGGAGCTGTTTTTT.

The V call is TRBV6-5, the J call TRBJ2-3, with no clear D. Trimming took 4 bases from V and 5 from J, leaving 4 bases between them. The CDR3 covers 11 residues. Germline loops: CDR1 MNHEY, CDR2 SVGAGI. This CDR3 reads CASSSEDTQYF. The CDR3 region has the DNA TGTGCCAGCAGTTCAGAAGATACGCAGTATTTT.

The genes are TRBV19 and TRBJ2-3; the D call may be TRBD1 or TRBD2 (5 bases each). CDR1 LNHDA and CDR2 SQIVND come from the germline V gene (reference sequence). The V and J ends lost 5 bases and 3 bases respectively, with 12 bases between them. The CDR3 sequence is 14 residues long. In nucleotides, the CDR3 is TGTGCCAGTAGTCCCATGAGGGGAACAGATACGCAGTATTTT. Amino acid sequence: CASSPMRGTDTQYF.

The chain uses TRBV7-2 and TRBJ1-5; D uncertain. The germline CDR1 and CDR2 sequences are SGHTA and FQGNSA. This CDR3 has 15 amino acids. V dropped 5 bases and J dropped 0 bases, with 11 bases sitting between them. The chain's CDR3 is CASSRSGFSNQPQHF. DNA of the CDR3: TGTGCCAGCAGCCGATCCGGGTTTAGCAATCAGCCCCAGCATTTT.

This chain joins TRBV5-1 and TRBJ1-3, with D unresolved. This CDR3 is 16 amino acids long. The germline V and J ends were trimmed by 4 bases and 0 bases, with 14 bases remaining between them. CDR1 and CDR2 from the germline V gene are SGHRS and YFSETQ. The CDR3 nucleotides are TGCGCCAGCAGCCCATCCCCTTGGTACTCTGGAAACACCATATATTTT. This translates into CASSPSPWYSGNTIYF.